This T cell receptor beta chain is from a study of monozygotic twins with inflammatory bowel disease. Overall study results and limits: With inverse Simpson as the measure, TCRbeta diversity was lower in IBD patients than in healthy co-twins.

TCRdb re-called the 5' RACE reads and shows each CDR3 protein once, DNA omitted. The repertoire table contains nearly 450,000 distinct CDR3 sequences. Worth noting for this clonotype: The antigen is undetermined.

Sequencing used blood. This TCR came from a human donor with ulcerative colitis or Crohn's disease, or a healthy co-twin of an affected twin (not recorded which).

This CDR3 reads CATSDFWAGSGMHEQFF. This rearrangement joins TRBV24-1 to TRBJ2-1; TCRdb calls TRBD1, which cannot be checked without DNA. Germline values: CDR1 KGHDR, CDR2 SFDVKD. The CDR3 length is 17 residues.